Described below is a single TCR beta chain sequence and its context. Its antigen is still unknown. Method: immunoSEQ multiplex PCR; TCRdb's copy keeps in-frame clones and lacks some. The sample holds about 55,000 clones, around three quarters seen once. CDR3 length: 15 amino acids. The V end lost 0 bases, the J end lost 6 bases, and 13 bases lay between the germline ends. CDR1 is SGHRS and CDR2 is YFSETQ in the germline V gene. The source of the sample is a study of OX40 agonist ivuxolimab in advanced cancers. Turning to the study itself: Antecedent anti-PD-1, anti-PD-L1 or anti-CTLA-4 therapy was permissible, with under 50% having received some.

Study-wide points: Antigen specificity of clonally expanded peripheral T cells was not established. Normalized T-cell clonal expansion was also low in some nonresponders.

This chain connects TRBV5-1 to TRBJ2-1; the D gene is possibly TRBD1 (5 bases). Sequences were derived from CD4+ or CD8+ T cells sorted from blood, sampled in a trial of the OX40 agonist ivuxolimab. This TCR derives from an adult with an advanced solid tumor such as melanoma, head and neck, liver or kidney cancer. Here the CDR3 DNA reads TGCGCCAGCAGCTTGGTGGAACAGGCGAGCAATGAGCAGTTCTTC. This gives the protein CASSLVEQASNEQFF.